This T cell receptor (beta chain) was observed in a study of blood T cells in healthy people across ages. The study's findings and limits: In the absence of known donor CMV status, changes in expanded clonotypes were possibly confounded. Age advanced and TCR beta diversity per million T cells fell, roughly linearly. Estimated diversity, derived from one million T cells, was regarded as an underestimate.

As regards this clonotype: Its antigen is not known.

The donors, all healthy, were Caucasians living in Russia, aged about 6 to 95. A second PCR of roughly 7 to 11 cycles used a sample-barcoded 5' primer and a J-beta primer mix. TCRdb analysed the 5' RACE reads with MiXCR anew, one entry per CDR3 protein. This sample has over 950,000 distinct CDR3 sequences, with 35% to 40% found just once. Per the germline V gene, CDR1 is DFQATT and CDR2 is SNEGSKA (reference sequence). The CDR3 contains 13 residues. The V and J ends lost 6 bases and 4 bases respectively, with 16 bases between them. The V and J genes are TRBV20-1 and TRBJ2-7; D is ambiguous. The sequenced sample consisted of blood. The sequence was collected from a man aged 18 to 29 in good health. The CDR3 DNA reads TGCAGTGCCCCGGGCCTAAACTCATACGAGCAGTACTTC. Translation gives CSAPGLNSYEQYF.